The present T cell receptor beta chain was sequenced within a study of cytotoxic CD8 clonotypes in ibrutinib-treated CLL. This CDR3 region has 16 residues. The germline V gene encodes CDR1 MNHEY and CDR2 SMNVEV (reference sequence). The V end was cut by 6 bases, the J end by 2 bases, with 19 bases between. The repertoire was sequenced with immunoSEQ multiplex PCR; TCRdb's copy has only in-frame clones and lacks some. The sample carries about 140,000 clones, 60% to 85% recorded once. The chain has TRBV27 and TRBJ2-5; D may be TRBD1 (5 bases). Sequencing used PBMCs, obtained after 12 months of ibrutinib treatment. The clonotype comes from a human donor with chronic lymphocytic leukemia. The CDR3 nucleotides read TGTGCCAGCAGCCCACTTCCGGCAGGGCCACAAGAGACCCAGTACTTC. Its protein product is CASSPLPAGPQETQYF.